Following are 14 T cell receptor beta chains from one sample sequenced in a study of blood T cells in healthy people across ages. Together with a sample-barcoded 5' primer, a J-beta primer mix was included in a second PCR lasting about 6 to 11 cycles. TCRdb reanalysed the 5' RACE reads using MiXCR and keeps one entry per CDR3 protein. The sample has fewer than 2 million distinct CDR3 sequences; around 42% are singletons. The specimen sequenced was blood. The receptors stem from a human donor in good health.

The chain couples TRBV7-2 to TRBJ2-7; 8 positions match TRBD1. The CDR3 spans 15 residues. Looked up from germline, CDR1 is SGHTA and CDR2 is FQGNSA. Losses at the gene ends were 6 bases for V and 1 base for J; bases not matched to a gene: 8. The CDR3 DNA follows: TGTGCCAGCAGGCCAGACAGGGGTGGTTCCTACGAGCAGTACTTC. Translation: CASRPDRGGSYEQYF. The full variable domain, in which reference TRBV7-2 and TRBJ2-7 provide the parts outside the CDR3, is GAGVSQSPSNKVTEKGKDVELRCDPISGHTALYWYRQSLGQGLEFLIYFQGNSAPDKSGLPSDRFSAERTGGSVSTLTIQRTQQEDSAVYLCASRPDRGGSYEQYFGPGTRLTVT.

The chain has TRBV4-2 and TRBJ1-4; D ambiguous. Germline lookup yields CDR1 LGHNA and CDR2 YNFKEQ. The CDR3 spans 15 residues. Deletions cut 1 base from V and 8 bases from J, with 14 bases between. DNA for the CDR3: TGTGCCAGCAGCCAAGGGCGGGCGTCCGAAGAAAAACTGTTTTTT. Its translation: CASSQGRASEEKLFF.

The genes are TRBV13 and TRBJ1-4, with D tentatively TRBD1 (6 bases). CDR3 length: 16 amino acids. Germline CDR1 reads PRHDT; CDR2 reads FYEKMQ (reference sequence). Trimming pared 0 bases from V and 6 bases from J, leaving 14 bases between. The CDR3 region is CASSLGLGHRDEKLFF. CDR3 DNA: TGTGCCAGCAGCTTAGGATTGGGTCACAGGGATGAAAAACTGTTTTTT. The variable domain in full, completed from reference TRBV13 and TRBJ1-4, reads AAGVIQSPRHLIKEKRETATLKCYPIPRHDTVYWYQQGPGQDPQFLISFYEKMQSDKGSIPDRFSAQQFSDYHSELNMSSLELGDSALYFCASSLGLGHRDEKLFFGSGTQLSVL.

The rearrangement joins TRBV7-2 to TRBJ2-1, with D possibly called TRBD1 or TRBD2 (6 bases each). This CDR3 is built from 16 residues. The V end lost 5 bases, the J end lost 4 bases, and 18 bases lay between the germline ends. From germline, CDR1 is SGHTA and CDR2 FQGNSA. The CDR3: CASSKGGTFGYNEQFF. CDR3 nucleotide sequence: TGTGCCAGCAGCAAAGGGGGGACCTTCGGGTACAATGAGCAGTTCTTC.

The gene calls are TRBV24-1 and TRBJ2-5; TRBD1 matches at 7 bases. Trimming took 3 bases from V and 1 from J; bases not matched to a gene: 7. This CDR3 has 16 amino acids. From germline, CDR1 is KGHDR and CDR2 SFDVKD. CDR3 protein: CATSDAPGTVQETQYF. CDR3 DNA: TGTGCCACCAGTGATGCACCAGGGACAGTCCAAGAGACCCAGTACTTC.

To note about this clonotype: The junction departs from germline at one end; a sequencing error may be responsible. This chain links TRBV7-7 with TRBJ2-2; the D is unclear. Germline CDR1 SSHAT, CDR2 FNYEAQ (reference sequence). This CDR3 has 14 amino acids. The CDR3, as DNA: TGTGCTAGCAGCGAGAAAAGGAACACCGGGGAGCTGTTTTTT. It specifies CASSEKRNTGELFF.

The CDR3 nucleotides are TGTGCCAGCAGTGAATCGGGCGCCCGGTTTTCGTCGGGTGATGAGCAGTTCTTC. Translation gives CASSESGARFSSGDEQFF. J is TRBJ2-1 and V is TRBV25-1, with unresolved D. The CDR3 is 18 residues long. Germline lookup yields CDR1 MGHDK and CDR2 SYGVNS. The V end lost 1 base, the J end lost 8 bases, and 24 bases lay between the germline ends.

The chain couples TRBV5-1 to TRBJ2-7; D gene uncertain. V lost 6 bases, J lost 6 bases, and 13 bases lay in between. The V gene's germline CDR1 is SGHRS and CDR2 YFSETQ. The CDR3 loop spans 12 amino acids. The CDR3 bases are TGCGCCAGCATCGACTCTACTGGCGAGCAGTACTTC. Translated: CASIDSTGEQYF.

The CDR3 here is CASSLNGGVGGTQYF. CDR3 DNA sequence: TGTGCCAGCAGCTTAAACGGGGGGGTGGGTGGTACGCAGTATTTT. The genes are TRBV7-2 and TRBJ2-3; TRBD2 agrees at 8 bases. There are 15 residues in the CDR3. Trimming cost V 2 bases and J 8 bases; bases outside gene matches: 9. Looked up from germline, CDR1 is SGHTA and CDR2 is FQGNSA.

This chain connects TRBV20-1 to TRBJ2-1, with unresolved D. V was shortened by 8 bases and J by 13 bases, with 18 bases between the two germline ends. This CDR3 has 11 amino acids. Germline CDR1 reads DFQATT; CDR2 reads SNEGSKA (reference sequence). Here the CDR3 DNA reads TGCAGTCTTGGGGTGGTGGAGACCCAGTTCTTC. Residues: CSLGVVETQFF.

This clonotype was seen more than once but under ten times. The chain couples TRBV7-9 to TRBJ1-2, with 11 bases identical to TRBD1. The J segment lost 2 bases and the V segment lost 4 bases, leaving 3 bases of the junction unmatched. From germline, CDR1 is SEHNR and CDR2 FQNEAQ (reference sequence). CDR3 length: 15 residues. CDR3 loop: CASSYWDRGNYGYTF. The CDR3 DNA reads TGTGCCAGCAGCTACTGGGACAGGGGGAACTATGGCTACACCTTC.

CDR3 loop: CASSEWGSLGVGDEQYF. The CDR3 DNA follows: TGTGCCAGCAGCGAATGGGGGTCCTTGGGAGTTGGCGACGAGCAGTACTTC. The chain joins TRBV5-5 to TRBJ2-7; D might be TRBD1 or TRBD2, each matching 5 bases. Per the germline V gene, CDR1 is SGHKS and CDR2 is YYEKEE (reference sequence). CDR3 length: 17 amino acids. V was shortened by 4 bases and J by 5 bases, with 25 bases between the two germline ends.

This chain joins TRBV5-6 and TRBJ1-2; D gene ambiguous. Germline CDR1 and CDR2: SGHDT and YYEEEE. This CDR3 is 13 amino acids long. Trimming left V 10 bases short and J 5 bases short, with 18 bases between. CDR3 DNA: TGTGCCTCAGCGGGGAGGGAGAAGTATGGCTACACCTTC. It yields the protein CASAGREKYGYTF.

The gene calls are TRBV7-2 and TRBJ2-7, with no clear D. CDR3 length: 13 residues. V lost 5 bases and J 7 bases, leaving 15 bases between the germline ends. Germline V gene data show CDR1 as SGHTA and CDR2 as FQGNSA. This CDR3 reads CASSPRKVGEQYF. DNA for the CDR3: TGTGCCAGCAGCCCCCGTAAGGTGGGGGAGCAGTACTTC.